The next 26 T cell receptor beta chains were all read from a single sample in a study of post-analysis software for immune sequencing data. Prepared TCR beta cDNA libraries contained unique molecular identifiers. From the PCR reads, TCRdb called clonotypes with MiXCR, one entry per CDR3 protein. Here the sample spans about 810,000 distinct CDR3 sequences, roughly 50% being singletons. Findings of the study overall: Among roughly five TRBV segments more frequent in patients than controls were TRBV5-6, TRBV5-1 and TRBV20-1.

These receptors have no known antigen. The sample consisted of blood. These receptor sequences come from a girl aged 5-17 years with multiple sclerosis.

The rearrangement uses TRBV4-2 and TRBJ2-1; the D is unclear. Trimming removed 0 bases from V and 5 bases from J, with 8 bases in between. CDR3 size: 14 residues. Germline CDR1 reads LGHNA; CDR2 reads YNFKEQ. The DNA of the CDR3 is TGTGCCAGCAGCCAAGAGGGCCGTAACAATGAGCAGTTCTTC. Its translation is CASSQEGRNNEQFF.

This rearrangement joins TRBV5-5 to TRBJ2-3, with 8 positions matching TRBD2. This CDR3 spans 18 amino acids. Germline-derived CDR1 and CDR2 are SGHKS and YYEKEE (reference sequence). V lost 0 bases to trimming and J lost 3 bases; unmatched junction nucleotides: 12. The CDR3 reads CASSLELPGLGSTDTQYF. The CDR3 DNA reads TGTGCCAGCAGCTTGGAACTGCCGGGACTAGGGTCGACAGATACGCAGTATTTT.

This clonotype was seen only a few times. The CDR3 DNA sequence: TGTGCCAGCAGTCCCACGGTGGGTTCCTACAATGAGCAGTTCTTC. This encodes CASSPTVGSYNEQFF. This sequence joins TRBV12-3 or TRBV12-4 and TRBJ2-1; D is uncertain. V lost 5 bases and J lost 1, with 12 bases in between. The CDR3 sequence is 15 residues long.

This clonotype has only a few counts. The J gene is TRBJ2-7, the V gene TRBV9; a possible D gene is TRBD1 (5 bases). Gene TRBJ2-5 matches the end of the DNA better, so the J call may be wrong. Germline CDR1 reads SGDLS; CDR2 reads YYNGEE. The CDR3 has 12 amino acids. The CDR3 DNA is TGTGCCAGCAGCGTCAGGGAAGAGACCCAGTACTTC. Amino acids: CASSVREETQYF.

The CDR3 bases are TGTGCCAGCAGCCCTCTTGGGACAGGGGTCTCCTACGAGCAGTACTTC. Translating it yields CASSPLGTGVSYEQYF. This rearrangement joins TRBV14 to TRBJ2-7; 10 nucleotides align to TRBD1. CDR1 SGHDN and CDR2 FVKESK come from the germline V gene. This CDR3 is built from 16 residues. Trimming removed 4 bases from V and 0 bases from J; junction bases left unmatched: 6.

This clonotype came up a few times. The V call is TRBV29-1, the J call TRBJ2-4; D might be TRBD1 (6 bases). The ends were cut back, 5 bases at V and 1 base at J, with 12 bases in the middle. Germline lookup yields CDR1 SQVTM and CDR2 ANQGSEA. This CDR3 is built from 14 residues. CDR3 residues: CSVQGMGAKNIQYF. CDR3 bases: TGCAGCGTTCAGGGGATGGGGGCCAAAAACATTCAGTACTTC.

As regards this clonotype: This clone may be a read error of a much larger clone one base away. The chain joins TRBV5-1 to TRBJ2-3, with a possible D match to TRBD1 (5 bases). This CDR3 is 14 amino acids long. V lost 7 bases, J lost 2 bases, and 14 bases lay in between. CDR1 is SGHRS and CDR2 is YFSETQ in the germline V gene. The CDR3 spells CASQALGHTDTQYF. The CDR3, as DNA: TGCGCCAGCCAAGCCCTAGGACACACAGATACGCAGTATTTT.

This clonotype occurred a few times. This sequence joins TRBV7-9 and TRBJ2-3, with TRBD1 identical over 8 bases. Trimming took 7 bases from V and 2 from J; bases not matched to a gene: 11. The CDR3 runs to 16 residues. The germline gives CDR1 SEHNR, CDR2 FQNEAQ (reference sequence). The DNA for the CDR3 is TGTGCCAGCACCGAGCTGGAACAGGGGGACACAGATACGCAGTATTTT. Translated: CASTELEQGDTDTQYF.

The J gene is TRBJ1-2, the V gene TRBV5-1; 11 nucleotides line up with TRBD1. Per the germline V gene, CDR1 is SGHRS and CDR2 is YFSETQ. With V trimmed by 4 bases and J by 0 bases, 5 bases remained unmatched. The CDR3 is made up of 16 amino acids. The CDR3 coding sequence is TGCGCCAGCAGCCGGGACAGGGGGAACCCTAACTATGGCTACACCTTC. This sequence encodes CASSRDRGNPNYGYTF.

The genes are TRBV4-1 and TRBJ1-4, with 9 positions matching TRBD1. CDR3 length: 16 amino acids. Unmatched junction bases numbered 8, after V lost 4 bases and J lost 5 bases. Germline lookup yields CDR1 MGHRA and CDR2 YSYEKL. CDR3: CASSLQGGTGNEKLFF. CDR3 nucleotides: TGCGCCAGCAGCCTCCAGGGCGGGACAGGGAATGAAAAACTGTTTTTT.

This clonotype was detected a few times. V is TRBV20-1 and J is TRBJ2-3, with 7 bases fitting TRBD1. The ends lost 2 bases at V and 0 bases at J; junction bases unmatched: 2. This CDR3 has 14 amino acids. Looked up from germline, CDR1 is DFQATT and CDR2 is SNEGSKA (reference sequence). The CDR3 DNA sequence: TGCAGTGCTAGAAAGACAGGGAGCACAGATACGCAGTATTTT. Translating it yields CSARKTGSTDTQYF.

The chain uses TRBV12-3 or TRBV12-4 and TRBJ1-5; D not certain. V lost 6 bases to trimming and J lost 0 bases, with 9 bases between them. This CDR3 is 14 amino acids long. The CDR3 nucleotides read TGTGCCAGCAGCCCTTCCCATAGCAATCAGCCCCAGCATTTT. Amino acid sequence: CASSPSHSNQPQHF.

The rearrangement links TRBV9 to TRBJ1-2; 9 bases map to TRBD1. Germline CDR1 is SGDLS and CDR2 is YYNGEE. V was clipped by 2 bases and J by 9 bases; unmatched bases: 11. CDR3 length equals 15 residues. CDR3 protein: CASSVAGQGVDSYTF. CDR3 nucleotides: TGTGCCAGCAGCGTCGCGGGACAGGGAGTCGACAGCTACACCTTC.

CDR3 coding DNA: TGTGCCAGCAGCCACCACACAGATACGCAGTATTTT. Protein sequence: CASSHHTDTQYF. The V gene is TRBV7-3, the J gene TRBJ2-3; no definite D call. This CDR3 spans 12 amino acids. Trimming shortened V by 5 bases and J by 2 bases, and 5 bases separated the two germline ends. Germline V gene sequence: CDR1 SGHTA, CDR2 FQGTGA.

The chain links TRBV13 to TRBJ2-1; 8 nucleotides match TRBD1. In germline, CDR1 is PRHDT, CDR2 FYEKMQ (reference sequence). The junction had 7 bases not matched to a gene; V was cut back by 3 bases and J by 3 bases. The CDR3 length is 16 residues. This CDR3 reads CASSFDGQGGYNEQFF. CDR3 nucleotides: TGTGCCAGCAGCTTCGATGGACAGGGTGGCTACAATGAGCAGTTCTTC.

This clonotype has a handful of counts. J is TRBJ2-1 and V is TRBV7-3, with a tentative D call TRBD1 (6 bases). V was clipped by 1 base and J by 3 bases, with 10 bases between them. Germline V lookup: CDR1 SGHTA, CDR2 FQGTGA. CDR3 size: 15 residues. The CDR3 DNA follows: TGTGCCAGCAGCTTAAGAGGGGACAACTACAATGAGCAGTTCTTC. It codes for CASSLRGDNYNEQFF.

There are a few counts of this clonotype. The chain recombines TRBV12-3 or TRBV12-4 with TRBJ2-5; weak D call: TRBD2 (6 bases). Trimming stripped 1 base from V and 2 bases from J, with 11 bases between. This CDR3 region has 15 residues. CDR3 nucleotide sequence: TGTGCCAGCAGTTTAGAGGAGGGTACGCAAGAGACCCAGTACTTC. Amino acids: CASSLEEGTQETQYF.

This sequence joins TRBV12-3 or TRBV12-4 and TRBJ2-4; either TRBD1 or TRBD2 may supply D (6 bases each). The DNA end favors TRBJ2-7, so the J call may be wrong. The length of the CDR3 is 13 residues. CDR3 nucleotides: TGTGCCAGTGGTGGAGGGGGACATCTCGAGCAGTACTTC. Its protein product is CASGGGGHLEQYF.

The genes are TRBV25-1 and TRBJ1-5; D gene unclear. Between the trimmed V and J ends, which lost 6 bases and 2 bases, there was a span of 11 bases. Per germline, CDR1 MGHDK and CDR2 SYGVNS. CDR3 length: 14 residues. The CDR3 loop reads CASSGVRGNQPQHF. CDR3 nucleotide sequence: TGTGCCAGCAGCGGGGTACGCGGCAATCAGCCCCAGCATTTT.

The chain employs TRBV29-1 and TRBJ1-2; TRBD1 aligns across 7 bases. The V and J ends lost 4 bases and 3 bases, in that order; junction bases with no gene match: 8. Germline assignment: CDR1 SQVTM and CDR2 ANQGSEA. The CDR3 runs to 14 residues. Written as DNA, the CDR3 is TGCAGCGTTGTTGAAAGGGGGCGGCACTATGGCTACACCTTC. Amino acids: CSVVERGRHYGYTF.

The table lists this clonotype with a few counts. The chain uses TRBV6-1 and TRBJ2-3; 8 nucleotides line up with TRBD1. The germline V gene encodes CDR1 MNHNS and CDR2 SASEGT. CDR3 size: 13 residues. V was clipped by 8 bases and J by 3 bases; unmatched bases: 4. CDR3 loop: CASVTGGTDTQYF. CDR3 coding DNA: TGTGCCAGCGTTACAGGGGGAACAGATACGCAGTATTTT.

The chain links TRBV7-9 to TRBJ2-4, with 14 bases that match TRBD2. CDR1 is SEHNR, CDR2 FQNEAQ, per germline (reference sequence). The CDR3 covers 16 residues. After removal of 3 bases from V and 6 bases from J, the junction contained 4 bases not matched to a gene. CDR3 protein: CASSFSGTSGRNIQYF. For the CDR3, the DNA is TGTGCCAGCAGCTTCTCCGGGACTAGCGGGAGAAACATTCAGTACTTC.

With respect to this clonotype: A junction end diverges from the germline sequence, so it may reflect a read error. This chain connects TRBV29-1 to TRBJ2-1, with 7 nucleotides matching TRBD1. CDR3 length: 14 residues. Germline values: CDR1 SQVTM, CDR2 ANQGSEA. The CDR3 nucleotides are TGCAGCGTTTTGAGGGGGCAATCCTTCAATGAGCAGTTCTTC. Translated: CSVLRGQSFNEQFF.

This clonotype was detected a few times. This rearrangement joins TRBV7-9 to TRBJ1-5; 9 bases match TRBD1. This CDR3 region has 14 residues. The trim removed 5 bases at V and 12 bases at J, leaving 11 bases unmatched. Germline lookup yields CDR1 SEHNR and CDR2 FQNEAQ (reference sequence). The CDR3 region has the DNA TGTGCCAGCAGCCCATCCGGGACAGGGAGGAACCAGCATTTT. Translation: CASSPSGTGRNQHF. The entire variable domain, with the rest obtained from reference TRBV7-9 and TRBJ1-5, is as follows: DTGVSQNPRHKITKRGQNVTFRCDPISEHNRLYWYRQTLGQGPEFLTYFQNEAQLEKSRLLSDRFSAERPKGSFSTLEIQRTEQGDSAMYLCASSPSGTGRNQHFGDGTRLSIL.

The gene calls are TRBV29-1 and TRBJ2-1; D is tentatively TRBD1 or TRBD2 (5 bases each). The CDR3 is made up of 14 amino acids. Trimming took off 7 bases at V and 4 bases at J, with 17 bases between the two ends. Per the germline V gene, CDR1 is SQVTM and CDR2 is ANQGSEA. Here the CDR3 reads CSGGPHGAYNEQFF. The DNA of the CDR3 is TGCAGCGGGGGACCCCACGGCGCTTACAATGAGCAGTTCTTC.

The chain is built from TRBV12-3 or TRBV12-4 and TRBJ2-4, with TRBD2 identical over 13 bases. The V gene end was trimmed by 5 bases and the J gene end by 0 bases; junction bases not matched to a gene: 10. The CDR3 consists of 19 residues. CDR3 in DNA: TGTGCCAGCAGTCTACGACTAGCGGGGGGAGAAATAGCCAAAAACATTCAGTACTTC. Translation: CASSLRLAGGEIAKNIQYF.